This T cell receptor (beta chain) is from a study of shared clonotypes between healthy human individuals. Study-wide findings and caveats: A handful of donors showed sharing of approximately 5% of naive CD4 clonotypes. Non-shared clonotypes were found to have lower generation probabilities than the clonotypes that were shared by all four of the sorted-subset donors.

Trimming cost V 0 bases and J 1 base, with 10 bases left between them. The CDR3 length is 14 residues. Germline assignment: CDR1 GTSNPN and CDR2 SVGIG (reference sequence). A word on this clone: Its antigen remains unidentified.

Naive CD8 populations comprised CD45RO-negative cells positively selected for CCR7, excluding terminally differentiated effector memory CD45RA+ cells. Donors, without exception, were Caucasian adults residing in Nashville, Tennessee. Approximately 200 ng DNA, 25,000 to 35,000 T cell genomes, went into each sorted-subset replicate PCR. Sequenced by immunoSEQ multiplex PCR; TCRdb stores in-frame clones only, minus some. This table has around 2.1 million clones, 85% to 95% appearing once. The sample was naive CD8+ T cells from PBMCs. The chain joins TRBV30 to TRBJ2-7, with D unclear. The clonotype was recovered from a man between 18 and 35 years old in good health. Some clones in this sample may be carry-over from other donors' samples. DNA for the CDR3: TGTGCCTGGAGTGTACCCAGGTCGTCCTACGAGCAGTACTTC. Protein product: CAWSVPRSSYEQYF.